The entry that follows covers one T cell receptor (beta chain) sequence. Its antigen is undetermined. This sample is part of a study of cytomegalovirus exposure and HLA in healthy donors. Across the study: The 90 to 150 validation repertoires, a later analysis reported, used the same platform as the approximately 730 repertoires from the first cohort. Findings of the study overall: Cytomegalovirus-associated status was assigned to about 180 TCR beta chains. Under in vitro conditions, a few CMV-associated chains were confirmed as specific for CMV antigens.

The donors were members of the validation cohort comprising approximately 110 subjects, separate from the approximately 630-subject first cohort. Measured with immunoSEQ multiplex PCR; TCRdb has only the in-frame clones, and not every one. This table has over 100,000 clones, roughly 86% appearing once. This TCR was recovered from a woman in her late teens or twenties in good health and CMV-seronegative. The sequencing input was PBMCs.

CDR3 nucleotides: TGTGCCAGCAGCTTAGGACAGACCTCCTACGAGCAGTACTTC. It translates to CASSLGQTSYEQYF. The chain couples TRBV7-9 to TRBJ2-7, with D perhaps TRBD1 (5 bases). Per germline, CDR1 SEHNR and CDR2 FQNEAQ (reference sequence). Trimming left V 1 base short and J 0 bases short, with 7 bases between. The CDR3 covers 14 residues. Together with reference TRBV7-9 and TRBJ2-7, the CDR3 gives the full variable domain: DTGVSQNPRHKITKRGQNVTFRCDPISEHNRLYWYRQTLGQGPEFLTYFQNEAQLEKSRLLSDRFSAERPKGSFSTLEIQRTEQGDSAMYLCASSLGQTSYEQYFGPGTRLTVT.